The present T cell receptor (beta chain) was sequenced within a study of blood T cell repertoires in COVID-19. Sequencing was performed with immunoSEQ multiplex PCR; in TCRdb, only in-frame clones are kept and a portion is missing. The sample holds about 190,000 clones, about 84% seen once. Participants were aged about 18 to 89 years, lived in under 25 US areas, and enrolled virtually. Per germline, CDR1 SGHRS and CDR2 YFSETQ. This CDR3 region has 15 residues. V was clipped by 9 bases and J by 3 bases, with 19 bases between them. The chain carries TRBV5-1 and TRBJ1-5; a possible D gene is TRBD1 (5 bases). The receptor was isolated from a woman in her thirties who had recovered from COVID-19. Sequencing input: PBMCs or T cells enriched from blood (not recorded which). CDR3 loop: CATPEMTEDNQPQHF. CDR3 sequence (DNA): TGCGCCACCCCGGAGATGACAGAAGACAATCAGCCCCAGCATTTT.